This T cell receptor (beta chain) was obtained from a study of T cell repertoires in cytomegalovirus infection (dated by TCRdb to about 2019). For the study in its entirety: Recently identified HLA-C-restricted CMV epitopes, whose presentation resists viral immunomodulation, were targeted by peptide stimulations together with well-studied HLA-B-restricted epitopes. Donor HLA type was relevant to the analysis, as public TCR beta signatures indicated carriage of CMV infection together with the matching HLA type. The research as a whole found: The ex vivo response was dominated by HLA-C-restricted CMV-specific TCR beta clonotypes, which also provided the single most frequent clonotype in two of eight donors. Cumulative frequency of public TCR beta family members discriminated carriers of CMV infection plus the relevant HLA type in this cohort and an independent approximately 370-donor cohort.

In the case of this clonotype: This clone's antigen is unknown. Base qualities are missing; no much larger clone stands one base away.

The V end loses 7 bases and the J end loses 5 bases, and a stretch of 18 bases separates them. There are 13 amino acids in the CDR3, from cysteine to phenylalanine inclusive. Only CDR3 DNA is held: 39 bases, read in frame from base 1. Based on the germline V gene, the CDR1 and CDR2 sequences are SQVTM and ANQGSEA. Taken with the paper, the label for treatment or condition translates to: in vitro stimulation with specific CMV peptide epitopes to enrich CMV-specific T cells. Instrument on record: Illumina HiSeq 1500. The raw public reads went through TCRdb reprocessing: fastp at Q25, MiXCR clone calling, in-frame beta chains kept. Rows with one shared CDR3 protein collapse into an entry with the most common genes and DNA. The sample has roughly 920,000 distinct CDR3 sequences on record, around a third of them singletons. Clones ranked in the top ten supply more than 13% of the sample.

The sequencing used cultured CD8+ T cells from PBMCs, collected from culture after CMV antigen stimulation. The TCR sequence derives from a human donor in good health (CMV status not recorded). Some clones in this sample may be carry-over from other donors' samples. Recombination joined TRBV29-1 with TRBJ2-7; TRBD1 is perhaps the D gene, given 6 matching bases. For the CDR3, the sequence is CSAIQGTENEQYF. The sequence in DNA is TGCAGCGCCATACAGGGTACGGAGAACGAGCAGTACTTC.